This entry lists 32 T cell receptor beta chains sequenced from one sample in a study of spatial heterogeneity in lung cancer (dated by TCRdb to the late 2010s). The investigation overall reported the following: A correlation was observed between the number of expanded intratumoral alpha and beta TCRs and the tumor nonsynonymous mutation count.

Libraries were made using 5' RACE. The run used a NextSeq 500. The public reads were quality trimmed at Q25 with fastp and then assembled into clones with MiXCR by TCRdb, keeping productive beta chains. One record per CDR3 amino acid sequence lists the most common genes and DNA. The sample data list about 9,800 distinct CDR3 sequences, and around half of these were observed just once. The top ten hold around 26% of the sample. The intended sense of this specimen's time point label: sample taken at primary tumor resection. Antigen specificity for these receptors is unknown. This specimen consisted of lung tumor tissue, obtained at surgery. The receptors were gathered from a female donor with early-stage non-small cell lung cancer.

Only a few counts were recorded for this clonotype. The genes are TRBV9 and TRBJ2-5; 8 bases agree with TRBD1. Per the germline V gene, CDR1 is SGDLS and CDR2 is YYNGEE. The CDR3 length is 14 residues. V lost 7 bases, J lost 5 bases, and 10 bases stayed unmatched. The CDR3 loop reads CASDRGDLGETQYF. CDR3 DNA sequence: TGTGCCAGCGACAGGGGAGACCTGGGGGAGACCCAGTACTTC. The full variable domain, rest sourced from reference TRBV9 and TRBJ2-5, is DSGVTQTPKHLITATGQRVTLRCSPRSGDLSVYWYQQSLDQGLQFLIQYYNGEERAKGNILERFSAQQFPDLHSELNLSSLELGDSALYFCASDRGDLGETQYFGPGTRLLVL.

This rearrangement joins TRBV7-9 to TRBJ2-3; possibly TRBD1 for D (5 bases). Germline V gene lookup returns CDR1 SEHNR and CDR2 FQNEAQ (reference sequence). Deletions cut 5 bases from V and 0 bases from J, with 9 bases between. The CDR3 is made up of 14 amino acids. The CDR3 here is CASSRRQSTDTQYF. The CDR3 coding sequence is TGTGCCAGCAGCCGTAGACAGAGCACAGATACGCAGTATTTT.

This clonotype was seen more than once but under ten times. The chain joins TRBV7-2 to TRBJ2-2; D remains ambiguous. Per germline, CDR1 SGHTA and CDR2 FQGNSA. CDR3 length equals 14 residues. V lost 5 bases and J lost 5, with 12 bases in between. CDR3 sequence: CASSPEVITGELFF. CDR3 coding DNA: TGTGCCAGCAGCCCCGAGGTGATTACCGGGGAGCTGTTTTTT.

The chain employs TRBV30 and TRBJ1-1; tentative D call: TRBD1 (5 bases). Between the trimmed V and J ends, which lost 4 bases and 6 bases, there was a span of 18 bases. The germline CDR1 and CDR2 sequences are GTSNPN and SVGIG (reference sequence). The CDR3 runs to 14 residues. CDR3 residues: CAWKPYATGAEAFF. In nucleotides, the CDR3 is TGTGCCTGGAAGCCCTACGCGACGGGGGCTGAAGCTTTCTTT.

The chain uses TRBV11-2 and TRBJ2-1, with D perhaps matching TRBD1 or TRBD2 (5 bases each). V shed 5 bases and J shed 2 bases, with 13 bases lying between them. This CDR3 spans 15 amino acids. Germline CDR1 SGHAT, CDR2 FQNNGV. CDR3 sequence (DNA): TGTGCCAGCAGCCCTGGGACGCTAGCCTACAATGAGCAGTTCTTC. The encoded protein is CASSPGTLAYNEQFF.

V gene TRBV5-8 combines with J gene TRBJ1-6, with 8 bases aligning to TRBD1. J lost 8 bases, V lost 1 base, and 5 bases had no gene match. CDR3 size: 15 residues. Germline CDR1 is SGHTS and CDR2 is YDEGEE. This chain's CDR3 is CASSLRTGFDSPLHF. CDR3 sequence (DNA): TGTGCCAGCAGCTTGAGGACAGGGTTTGATTCACCCCTCCACTTT.

The chain's CDR3 is CASSSQGTKFQETQYF. CDR3 sequence (DNA): TGTGCCAGCAGTTCCCAGGGGACCAAGTTCCAAGAGACCCAGTACTTC. The chain links TRBV12-3 or TRBV12-4 to TRBJ2-5; possible D gene TRBD1, 6 bases. V was pared by 4 bases and J by 1 base, with 16 bases between. The CDR3 has 16 amino acids.

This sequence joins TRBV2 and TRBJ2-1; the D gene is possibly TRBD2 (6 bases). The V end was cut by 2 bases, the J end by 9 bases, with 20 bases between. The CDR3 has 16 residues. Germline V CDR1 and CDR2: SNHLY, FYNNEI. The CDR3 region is CASSELLADTRPEQFF. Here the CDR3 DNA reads TGTGCCAGCAGTGAACTATTAGCGGATACTCGACCTGAGCAGTTCTTC.

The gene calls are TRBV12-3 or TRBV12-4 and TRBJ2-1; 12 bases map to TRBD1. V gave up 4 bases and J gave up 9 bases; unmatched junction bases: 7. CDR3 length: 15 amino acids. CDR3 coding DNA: TGTGCCAGCAGTTCTGCGGGACAGGGGGCCACTGAGCAGTTCTTC. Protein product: CASSSAGQGATEQFF.

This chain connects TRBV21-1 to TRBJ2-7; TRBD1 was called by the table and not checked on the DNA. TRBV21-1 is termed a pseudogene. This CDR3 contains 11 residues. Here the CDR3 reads CASSPPDEQYF. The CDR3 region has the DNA TGTGCCAGCAGCCCCCCAGACGAGCAGTACTTC.

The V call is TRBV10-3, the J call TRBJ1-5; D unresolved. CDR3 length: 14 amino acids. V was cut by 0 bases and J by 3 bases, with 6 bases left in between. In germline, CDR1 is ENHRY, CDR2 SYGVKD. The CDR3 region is CAISESGYNQPQHF. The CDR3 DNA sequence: TGTGCCATCAGTGAGTCGGGATACAATCAGCCCCAGCATTTT.

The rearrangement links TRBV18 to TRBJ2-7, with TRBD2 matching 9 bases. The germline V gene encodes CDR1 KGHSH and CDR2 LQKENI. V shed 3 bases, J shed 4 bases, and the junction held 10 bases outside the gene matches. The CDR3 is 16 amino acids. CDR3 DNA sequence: TGTGCCAGCTCACCGTCTGGGACTAGCACGGCGTACGAGCAGTACTTC. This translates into CASSPSGTSTAYEQYF.

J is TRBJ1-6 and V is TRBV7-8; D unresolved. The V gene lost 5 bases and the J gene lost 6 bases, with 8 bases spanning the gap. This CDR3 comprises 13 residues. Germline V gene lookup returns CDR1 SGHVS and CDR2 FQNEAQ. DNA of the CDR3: TGTGCCAGCAGCCAGGATTTTAATTCACCCCTCCACTTT. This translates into CASSQDFNSPLHF.

In DNA, the CDR3 is TGTGCCAGCAGGGTACAGGGGGTTAACTATGGCTACACCTTC. This encodes CASRVQGVNYGYTF. The J gene is TRBJ1-2, the V gene TRBV13; 8 positions agree with TRBD1. Germline V gene lookup returns CDR1 PRHDT and CDR2 FYEKMQ (reference sequence). The V and J ends lost 6 bases and 1 base, in that order; junction bases with no gene match: 4. The CDR3 loop spans 14 amino acids.

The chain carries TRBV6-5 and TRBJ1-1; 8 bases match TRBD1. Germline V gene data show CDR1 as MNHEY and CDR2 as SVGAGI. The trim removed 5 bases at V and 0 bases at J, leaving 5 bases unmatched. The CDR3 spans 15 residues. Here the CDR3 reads CASSTWDRLNTEAFF. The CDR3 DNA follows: TGTGCCAGCAGTACTTGGGACAGGCTGAACACTGAAGCTTTCTTT.

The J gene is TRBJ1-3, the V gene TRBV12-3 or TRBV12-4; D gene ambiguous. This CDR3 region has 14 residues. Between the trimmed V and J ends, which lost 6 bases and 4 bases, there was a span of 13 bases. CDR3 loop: CASSTGSRGNTIYF. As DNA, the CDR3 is TGTGCCAGCAGCACGGGATCCCGAGGAAACACCATATATTTT.

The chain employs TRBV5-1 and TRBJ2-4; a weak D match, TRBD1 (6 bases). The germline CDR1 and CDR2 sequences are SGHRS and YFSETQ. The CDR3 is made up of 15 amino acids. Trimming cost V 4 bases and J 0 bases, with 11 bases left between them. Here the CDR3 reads CASSPGHRAKNIQYF. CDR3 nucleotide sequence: TGCGCCAGCAGCCCGGGACATCGAGCCAAAAACATTCAGTACTTC.

The CDR3 region has the DNA TGCAGTGCCAGCATGACCGGAAACGAGCAGTACTTC. Protein product: CSASMTGNEQYF. J is TRBJ2-7 and V is TRBV20-1; D ambiguous. The V end lost 6 bases, the J end lost 5 bases, and 14 bases lay between the germline ends. Per the germline V gene, CDR1 is DFQATT and CDR2 is SNEGSKA (reference sequence). The CDR3 extends over 12 amino acids.

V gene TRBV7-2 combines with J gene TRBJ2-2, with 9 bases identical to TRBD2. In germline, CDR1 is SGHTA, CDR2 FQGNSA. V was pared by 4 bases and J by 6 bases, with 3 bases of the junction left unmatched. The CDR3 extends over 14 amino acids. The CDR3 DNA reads TGTGCCAGCAGCTCGTTAGCGGGGGCCGGGGAGCTGTTTTTT. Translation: CASSSLAGAGELFF. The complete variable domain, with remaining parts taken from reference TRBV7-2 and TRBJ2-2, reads GAGVSQSPSNKVTEKGKDVELRCDPISGHTALYWYRQSLGQGLEFLIYFQGNSAPDKSGLPSDRFSAERTGGSVSTLTIQRTQQEDSAVYLCASSSLAGAGELFFGEGSRLTVL.

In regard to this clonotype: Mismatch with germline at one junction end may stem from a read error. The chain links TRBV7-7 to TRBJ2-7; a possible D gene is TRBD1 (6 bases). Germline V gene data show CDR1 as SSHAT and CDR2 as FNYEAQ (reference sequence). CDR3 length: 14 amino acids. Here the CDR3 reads CASSPSPGANEQYF. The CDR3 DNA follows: TGTGCTAGCAGCCCAAGTCCAGGGGCAAACGAGCAGTACTTC.

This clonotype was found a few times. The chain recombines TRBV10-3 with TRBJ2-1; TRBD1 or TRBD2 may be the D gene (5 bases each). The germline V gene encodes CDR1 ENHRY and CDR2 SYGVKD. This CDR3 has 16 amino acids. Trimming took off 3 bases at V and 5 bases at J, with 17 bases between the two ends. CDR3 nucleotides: TGTGCCATCAGTGAAGGTGGGGACGGAGAAAACAATGAGCAGTTCTTC. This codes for CAISEGGDGENNEQFF.

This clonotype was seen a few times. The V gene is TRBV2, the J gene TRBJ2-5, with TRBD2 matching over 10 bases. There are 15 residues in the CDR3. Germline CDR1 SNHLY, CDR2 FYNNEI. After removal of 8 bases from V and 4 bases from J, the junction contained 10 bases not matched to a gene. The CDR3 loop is CASRTSGLRGETQYF. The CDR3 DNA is TGTGCCAGCCGGACTAGCGGATTACGGGGAGAGACCCAGTACTTC. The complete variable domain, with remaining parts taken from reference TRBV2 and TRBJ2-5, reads EPEVTQTPSHQVTQMGQEVILRCVPISNHLYFYWYRQILGQKVEFLVSFYNNEISEKSEIFDDQFSVERPDGSNFTLKIRSTKLEDSAMYFCASRTSGLRGETQYFGPGTRLLVL.

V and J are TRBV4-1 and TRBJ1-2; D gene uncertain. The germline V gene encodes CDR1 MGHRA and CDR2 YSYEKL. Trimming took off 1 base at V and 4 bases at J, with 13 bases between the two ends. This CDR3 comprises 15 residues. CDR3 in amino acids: CASSQASKAGYGYTF. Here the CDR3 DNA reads TGCGCCAGCAGCCAAGCCTCCAAAGCAGGCTATGGCTACACCTTC.

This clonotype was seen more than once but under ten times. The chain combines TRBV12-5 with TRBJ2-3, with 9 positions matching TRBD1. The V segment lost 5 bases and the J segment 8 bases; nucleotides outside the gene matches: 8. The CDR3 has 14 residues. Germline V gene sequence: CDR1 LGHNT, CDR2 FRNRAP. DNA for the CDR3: TGTGCTAGTGGTCACGGGACAGGGAAAGGTACGCAGTATTTT. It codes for CASGHGTGKGTQYF.

The CDR3 is CASSRRQVNAYNEQFF. CDR3 sequence (DNA): TGTGCCAGCAGCCGGAGACAGGTAAACGCCTACAATGAGCAGTTCTTC. The chain joins TRBV7-2 to TRBJ2-1; D is possibly TRBD1 (6 bases). Germline V gives CDR1 SGHTA, CDR2 FQGNSA. There are 16 residues in the CDR3. V was shortened by 5 bases and J by 2 bases, with 16 bases between the two germline ends.

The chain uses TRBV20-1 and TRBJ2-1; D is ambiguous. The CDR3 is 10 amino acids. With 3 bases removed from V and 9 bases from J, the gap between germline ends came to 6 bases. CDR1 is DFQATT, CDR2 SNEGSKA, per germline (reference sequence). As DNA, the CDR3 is TGCAGTGCTAGTATACGTGAGCAGTTCTTC. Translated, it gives CSASIREQFF.

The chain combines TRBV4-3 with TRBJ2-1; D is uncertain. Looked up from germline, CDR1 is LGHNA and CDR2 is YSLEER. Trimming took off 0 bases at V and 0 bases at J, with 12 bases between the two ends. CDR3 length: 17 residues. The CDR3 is CASSQDGTHSSYNEQFF. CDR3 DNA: TGCGCCAGCAGCCAAGATGGAACACATAGCTCCTACAATGAGCAGTTCTTC.

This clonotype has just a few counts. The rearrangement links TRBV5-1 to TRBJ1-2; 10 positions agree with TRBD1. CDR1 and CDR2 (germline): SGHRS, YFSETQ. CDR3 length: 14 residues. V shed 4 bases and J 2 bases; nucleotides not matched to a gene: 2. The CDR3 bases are TGCGCCAGCAGCGCGGACAGGGGGAACTATGGCTACACCTTC. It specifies CASSADRGNYGYTF.

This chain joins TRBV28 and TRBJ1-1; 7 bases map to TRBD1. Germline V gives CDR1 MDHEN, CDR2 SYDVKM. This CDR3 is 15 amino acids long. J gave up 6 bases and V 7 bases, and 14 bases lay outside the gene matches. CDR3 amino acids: CASTPHGTVFPEAFF. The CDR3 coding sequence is TGTGCCAGCACACCTCACGGGACAGTATTCCCTGAAGCTTTCTTT. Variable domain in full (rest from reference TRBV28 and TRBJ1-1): DVKVTQSSRYLVKRTGEKVFLECVQDMDHENMFWYRQDPGLGLRLIYFSYDVKMKEKGDIPEGYSVSREKKERFSLILESASTNQTSMYLCASTPHGTVFPEAFFGQGTRLTVV.

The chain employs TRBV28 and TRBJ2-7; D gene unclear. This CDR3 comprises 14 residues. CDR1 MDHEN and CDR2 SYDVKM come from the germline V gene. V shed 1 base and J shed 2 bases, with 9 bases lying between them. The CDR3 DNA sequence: TGTGCCAGCAGTTTATCGAACGTGGCCTACGAGCAGTACTTC. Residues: CASSLSNVAYEQYF.

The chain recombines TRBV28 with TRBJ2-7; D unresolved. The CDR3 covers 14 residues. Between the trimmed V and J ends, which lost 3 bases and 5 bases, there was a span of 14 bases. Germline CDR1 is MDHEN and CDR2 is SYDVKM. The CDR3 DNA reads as TGTGCCAGCAGTTTGTCTGTCTGGCGCAACGAGCAGTACTTC. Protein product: CASSLSVWRNEQYF.

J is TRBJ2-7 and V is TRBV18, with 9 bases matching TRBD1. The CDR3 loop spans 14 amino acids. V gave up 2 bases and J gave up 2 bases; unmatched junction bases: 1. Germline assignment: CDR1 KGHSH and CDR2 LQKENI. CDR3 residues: CASSPGTGPYEQYF. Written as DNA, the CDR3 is TGTGCCAGCTCACCAGGGACAGGGCCCTACGAGCAGTACTTC.